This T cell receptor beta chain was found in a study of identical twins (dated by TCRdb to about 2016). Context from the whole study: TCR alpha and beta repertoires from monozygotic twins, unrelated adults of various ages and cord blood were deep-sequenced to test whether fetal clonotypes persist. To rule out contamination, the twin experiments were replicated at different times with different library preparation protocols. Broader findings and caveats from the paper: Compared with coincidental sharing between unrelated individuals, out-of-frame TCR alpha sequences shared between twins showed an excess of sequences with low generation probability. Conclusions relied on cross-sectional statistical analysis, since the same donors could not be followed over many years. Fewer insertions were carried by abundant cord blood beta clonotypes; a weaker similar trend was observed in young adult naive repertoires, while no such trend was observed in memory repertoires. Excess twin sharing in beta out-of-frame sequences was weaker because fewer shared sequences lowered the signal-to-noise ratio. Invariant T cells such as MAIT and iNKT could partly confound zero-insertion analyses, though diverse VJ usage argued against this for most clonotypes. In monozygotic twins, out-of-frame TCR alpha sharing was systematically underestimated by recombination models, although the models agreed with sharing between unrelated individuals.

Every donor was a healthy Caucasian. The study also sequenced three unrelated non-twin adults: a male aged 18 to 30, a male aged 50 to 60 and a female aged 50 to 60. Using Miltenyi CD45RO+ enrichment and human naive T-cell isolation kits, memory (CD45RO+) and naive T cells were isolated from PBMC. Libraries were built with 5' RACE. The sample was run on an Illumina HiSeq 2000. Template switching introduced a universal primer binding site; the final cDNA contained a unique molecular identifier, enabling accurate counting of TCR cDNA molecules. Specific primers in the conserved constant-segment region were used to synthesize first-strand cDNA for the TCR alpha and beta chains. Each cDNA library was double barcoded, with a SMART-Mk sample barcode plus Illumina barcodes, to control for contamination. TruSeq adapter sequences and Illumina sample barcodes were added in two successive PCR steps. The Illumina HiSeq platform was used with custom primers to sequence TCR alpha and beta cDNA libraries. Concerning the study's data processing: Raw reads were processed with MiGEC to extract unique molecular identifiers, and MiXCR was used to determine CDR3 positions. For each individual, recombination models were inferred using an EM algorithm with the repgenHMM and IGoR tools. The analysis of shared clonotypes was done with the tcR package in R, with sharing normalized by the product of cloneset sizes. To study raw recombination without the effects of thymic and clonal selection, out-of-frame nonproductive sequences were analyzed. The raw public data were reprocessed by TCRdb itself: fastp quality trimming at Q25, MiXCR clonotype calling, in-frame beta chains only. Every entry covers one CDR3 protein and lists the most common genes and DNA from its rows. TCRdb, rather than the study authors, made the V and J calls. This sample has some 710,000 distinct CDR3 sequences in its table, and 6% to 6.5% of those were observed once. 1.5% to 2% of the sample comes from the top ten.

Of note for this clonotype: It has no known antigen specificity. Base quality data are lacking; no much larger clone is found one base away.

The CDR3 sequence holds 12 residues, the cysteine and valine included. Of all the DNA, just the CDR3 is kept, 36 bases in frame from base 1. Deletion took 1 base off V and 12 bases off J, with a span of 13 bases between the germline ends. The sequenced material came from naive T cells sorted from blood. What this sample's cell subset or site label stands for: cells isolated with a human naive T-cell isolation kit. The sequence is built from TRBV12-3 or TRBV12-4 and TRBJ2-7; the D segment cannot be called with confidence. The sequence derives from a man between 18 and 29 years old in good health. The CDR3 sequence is CASSLEGPGWYV. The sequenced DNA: TGTGCCAGCAGTTTAGAAGGGCCCGGATGGTACGTC.